This T cell receptor (beta chain) was observed in a study of blood T cell repertoires in COVID-19. Assay: immunoSEQ multiplex PCR; the TCRdb copy retains only in-frame clones and omits some. The table records some 300,000 clones, roughly nine tenths of them present only once. This CDR3 spans 14 amino acids. V was trimmed by 3 bases and J by 1 base, leaving 9 bases between them. CDR1 is SGHTA, CDR2 FQGNSA, per germline. What was sequenced was PBMCs or T cells enriched from blood (not recorded which). This TCR came from a woman aged 40 to 50 who had recovered from COVID-19. The V call is TRBV7-2, the J call TRBJ1-1; D gene ambiguous. CDR3 in amino acids: CASSFGSANTEAFF. CDR3 in DNA: TGTGCCAGCAGCTTCGGCAGCGCGAACACTGAAGCTTTCTTT.